The present T cell receptor beta chain was sequenced within a study of blood T cells in healthy people across ages (dated by TCRdb to about 2015). With respect to the entire study: In model experiments, roughly one uniquely barcoded TCR beta cDNA molecule per two T cells was captured by template switching. Age-related changes in TCR beta repertoire diversity were measured in the study by deep sequencing normalized with unique cDNA molecular identifiers. Four age groups were formed from the donors: young (average approximately 15 years), middle-aged (roughly 38), aged (about 62) and long-lived (approximately 78). To avoid experimental bias, donors of different ages were distributed randomly across sequencing lanes. The study analyzed two additional independent replicas of 1 million unique cDNA reads from the same blood draw for two donors, one aged 18 to 30 and one aged 80 or older.

What the authors observed across the whole study: Compared with the aged group, the long-lived group had more naive CD4+ T cells, fewer expanded clones and increased TCR diversity, suggesting age selection. Observed TCR beta diversity correlated strongly with the percentage of naive T cells measured by flow cytometry. Donor CMV infection status was unknown, potentially confounding age-related changes in expanded clonotypes. Estimates of total diversity based on one million sequenced T cells were considered lower bounds and underestimates. Bulk unsorted PBMC profiling prevented conclusive comparison of naive and antigen-experienced compartments. Observed TCR beta diversity per million T cells fell roughly linearly with age, and a significant reduction was already apparent by age roughly 40.

The library came from 5' RACE. The run used an Illumina HiSeq 2500. A second PCR of roughly 7 to 11 cycles was run with a J-beta primer mix and a sample-barcoded 5' primer. A unique molecular identifier was introduced onto each TCR beta cDNA molecule by a template-switch 5' adaptor carrying 12 random nucleotides. Each sample yielded at least 3 million CDR3-containing paired-end reads. First-strand cDNA synthesis was performed from all RNA using the Mint cDNA synthesis kit, with priming by a TRBC-specific oligonucleotide. All cDNA was treated with uracil-DNA glycosylase and then went through a first 18-cycle PCR with the universal primers M1SS and BC2_uni_R. Per the original workflow: For normalization, 1 million high-quality reads, each with a distinct molecular identifier, were randomly selected from each sample. Reads with shared molecular identifiers were discarded instead of being binned into consensus sequences. MiTCR, with a Q25 quality threshold and the strictest error-elimination algorithm, was used for CDR3 identification, clonotype clustering and error correction. A nonparametric unseen species model with Euler transformation was used to estimate lower-bound total TCR beta diversity. TCRdb reprocessed the public reads (quality trimming at Q25 with fastp, clone calling with MiXCR) and kept in-frame beta chains. CDR3 protein duplicates are merged, each entry listing the most common genes and DNA. It is TCRdb's table, rather than the study itself, that gives the V and J calls and clone size. This sample gives 1.5 million to 1.9 million distinct CDR3 sequences in total; approximately 39% of them show up just once. Under 5% of the sample belongs to the ten largest clones.

Systemically healthy Caucasian individuals from Russia, 39 in total and aged about 6 to 100 years, were included as donors. Approximately 9.7 milliliters of peripheral blood were drawn from each donor into EDTA-treated Vacutainer tubes. PBMCs were isolated by Ficoll-Paque density-gradient centrifugation, with at least 7 million obtained per sample. Total RNA was extracted from PBMCs with Trizol reagent, with at least 6 micrograms obtained per sample. The percentages of naive CD45RAhigh/CD27high T cells were determined by flow cytometry on a PBMC aliquot from every donor. A word on this clonotype: It lacks a known antigen. No quality values exist for individual bases; no much larger clone is one base distant.

The sequence was obtained from a woman aged 18 to 35 in good health. Sequencing was performed on blood.

The nucleotide sequence reads as follows: TGTGCCAGCAGTGCGACTAGCGGGAGTGTTAGCGGGGAGCTGTTTTTT. Translated, it gives CASSATSGSVSGELFF. The chain links TRBV2 with TRBJ2-2; the central 12 bases match TRBD2. Per the germline V gene, SNHLY is the CDR1 and FYNNEI is the CDR2. There are 16 amino acids in the CDR3, from cysteine to phenylalanine inclusive. Only CDR3 DNA is held: 48 bases, read in frame from base 1. V has 4 bases trimmed and J has 7 bases trimmed; junction bases matching no gene number 7.